This TCR beta chain was captured in a study of beta chain features in type 1 diabetes. Every isolated RNA sample was fully reverse transcribed, so sequencing captured expressed TCRB transcripts. Produced via immunoSEQ multiplex PCR; TCRdb's table is partial and in-frame only. Of roughly 400,000 clones listed, over 13% are singletons. Based on CD45RO/CCR7/CD25/CD127/CD95/CD27, CD4+ regulatory, stem cell-like memory, naive and central memory cells were sorted. All of the sorted populations showed purity greater than 95%. There are a few counts of this clone. This clonotype originated in a woman between 18 and 29 years old in good health. The sample was naive CD4+ T cells from blood.

CDR3 in DNA: TGTGCCAGCAGGGGGACTAGCGGGAGCACAGATACGCAGTATTTT. This encodes CASRGTSGSTDTQYF. The gene calls are TRBV2 and TRBJ2-3, with TRBD2 identical over 12 bases. Trimming at V came to 6 bases and at J to 0 bases, leaving 1 base not matched to a gene. CDR1 and CDR2 (germline): SNHLY, FYNNEI. This CDR3 spans 15 amino acids.